The 30 T cell receptor beta chains below were found in one sample sequenced in a study of blood T cells in healthy people across ages. A second about 6 to 11 cycle PCR used barcoded and J-beta primers. Via MiXCR, TCRdb re-called the 5' RACE reads, giving one row per CDR3 protein. The sample has fewer than 1 million distinct CDR3 sequences; 40% to 50% are singletons. What was sequenced was blood. Every receptor here comes from a man aged 55 to 70 in good health.

On this clonotype itself: A read error may produce the germline difference seen at one junction end. The chain has TRBV7-2 and TRBJ2-7; tentatively, D is TRBD2 (6 bases). The DNA end is more similar to TRBJ2-5, so the J call may be wrong. This CDR3 comprises 14 residues. The germline CDR1 and CDR2 sequences are SGHTA and FQGNSA. The CDR3 protein is CAGSFQGAGETQYF. In nucleotides, the CDR3 is TGTGCCGGCAGCTTCCAAGGAGCGGGTGAGACCCAGTACTTC.

The CDR3 nucleotides read TGTGCCAGCAGCTCACCTGGGGATGGCTACACCTTC. Translating it yields CASSSPGDGYTF. The rearrangement uses TRBV7-9 and TRBJ1-2; D remains unclear. V gave up 4 bases and J gave up 6 bases, with 9 bases separating them. This CDR3 comprises 12 residues. Germline V gene data show CDR1 as SEHNR and CDR2 as FQNEAQ (reference sequence).

This clonotype was seen only a few times. This sequence joins TRBV20-1 and TRBJ2-7; TRBD2 matches 8 bases. The germline V gene encodes CDR1 DFQATT and CDR2 SNEGSKA (reference sequence). V shed 4 bases, J shed 2 bases, and the junction held 10 bases outside the gene matches. This CDR3 is 15 amino acids long. CDR3 sequence: CSAIGRLANPYEQYF. The CDR3 region has the DNA TGCAGTGCTATCGGGAGACTAGCGAACCCCTACGAGCAGTACTTC.

The rearrangement uses TRBV12-3 or TRBV12-4 and TRBJ2-7; D is perhaps TRBD1 (6 bases). Trimming pared 4 bases from V and 3 bases from J, leaving 10 bases between. The CDR3 length is 13 residues. In nucleotides, the CDR3 is TGTGCCAGCAGTTCCAGGACAGTCTACGAGCAGTACTTC. Translating it yields CASSSRTVYEQYF.

As concerns this clonotype: With a much larger clone just one base away, this may be a read error. The chain carries TRBV7-3 and TRBJ2-5; D may match TRBD1 or TRBD2 (6 bases each). Trimming removed 3 bases at V and 11 bases at J, with 16 bases between. The germline V gene has CDR1 SGHTA and CDR2 FQGTGA. The CDR3 length is 13 residues. The CDR3 here is CASSLGGNNEQYF. The CDR3 DNA is TGTGCCAGCAGCTTGGGGGGCAACAATGAGCAGTACTTC.

The chain joins TRBV9 to TRBJ1-2, with unresolved D. Germline CDR1 SGDLS, CDR2 YYNGEE. CDR3 length equals 13 residues. The V gene lost 0 bases and the J gene lost 8 bases, with 11 bases spanning the gap. The CDR3 reads CASSVVDSRGYTF. The CDR3 DNA reads as TGTGCCAGCAGCGTAGTAGATTCAAGGGGCTACACCTTC.

This clonotype was observed a single time. As DNA, the CDR3 is TGCGCCAGCAGCTTTAGGGCCCCTCCCGGGGAGACCCAGTACTTC. It is translated as CASSFRAPPGETQYF. J is TRBJ2-7 and V is TRBV5-1; the D is unclear. The last part of the DNA fits TRBJ2-5 better; the J call may be wrong. The CDR3 contains 15 residues. Germline lookup yields CDR1 SGHRS and CDR2 YFSETQ.

This clonotype was seen more than once but under ten times. The J gene is TRBJ2-7, the V gene TRBV10-3; D may be TRBD1 (5 bases). CDR1 and CDR2 (germline): ENHRY, SYGVKD. The CDR3 has 13 amino acids. Trimming removed 7 bases from V and 0 bases from J, with 10 bases in between. The CDR3 nucleotides read TGTGCCATCACCCCAGGGAACTCCTACGAGCAGTACTTC. Translating gives CAITPGNSYEQYF.

The sample holds a few counts of this clonotype. This chain joins TRBV20-1 and TRBJ2-5, with 9 bases matching TRBD1. The V gene's germline CDR1 is DFQATT and CDR2 SNEGSKA (reference sequence). The CDR3 contains 13 residues. J gave up 5 bases and V 3 bases, and 4 bases lay outside the gene matches. The CDR3 sequence: CSASTGGFETQYF. DNA for the CDR3: TGCAGTGCTAGCACAGGGGGCTTTGAGACCCAGTACTTC.

The chain combines TRBV27 with TRBJ2-1; D gene unclear. Looked up from germline, CDR1 is MNHEY and CDR2 is SMNVEV (reference sequence). This CDR3 comprises 14 residues. Trimming left V 3 bases short and J 3 bases short, with 9 bases between. For the CDR3, the DNA is TGTGCCAGCAGTTTTTCCCCCCTCTACAATGAGCAGTTCTTC. It yields the protein CASSFSPLYNEQFF.

V and J are TRBV20-1 and TRBJ2-1, with TRBD1 matching over 9 bases. The CDR3 is made up of 16 amino acids. Germline CDR1 is DFQATT and CDR2 is SNEGSKA (reference sequence). J lost 7 bases, V lost 6 bases, and 16 bases had no gene match. The DNA for the CDR3 is TGCAGTGCGGACCACCCCGGGACAGGGCGGAGGAATGAGCAGTTCTTC. Amino acids: CSADHPGTGRRNEQFF.

This clonotype has a handful of counts. The rearrangement joins TRBV21-1 to TRBJ2-7; the D segment call TRBD1 is taken from the table without a DNA check. TRBV21-1 is tagged as a pseudogene. The CDR3 extends over 14 amino acids. CDR3: CASKGIRQDDEQYF. The CDR3 nucleotides are TGTGCCAGCAAGGGGATTCGACAAGACGACGAGCAGTACTTC.

This clonotype occurred a few times. The rearrangement links TRBV20-1 to TRBJ2-7; TRBD1 aligns across 9 bases. The CDR3 is 15 residues long. The V gene end was trimmed by 5 bases and the J gene end by 1 base; junction bases not matched to a gene: 9. Germline V gene lookup returns CDR1 DFQATT and CDR2 SNEGSKA (reference sequence). The CDR3: CSALLRDRASYEQYF. The CDR3 coding sequence is TGCAGTGCTCTGCTCCGGGACAGGGCGTCCTACGAGCAGTACTTC.

The genes are TRBV27 and TRBJ2-2, with no clear D. Germline loops: CDR1 MNHEY, CDR2 SMNVEV (reference sequence). CDR3 size: 15 residues. V dropped 2 bases and J dropped 4 bases, with 11 bases sitting between them. The chain's CDR3 is CASSLVGSGTGELFF. The CDR3 region has the DNA TGTGCCAGCAGTTTAGTGGGGTCGGGCACCGGGGAGCTGTTTTTT.

V gene TRBV24-1 combines with J gene TRBJ2-3; no reliable D call. The CDR3 covers 14 residues. Trimming took 4 bases from V and 5 from J, leaving 12 bases between them. The germline V gene encodes CDR1 KGHDR and CDR2 SFDVKD. The CDR3 here is CATSDPSRLDTQYF. The DNA for the CDR3 is TGTGCCACCAGTGACCCGTCCCGACTAGATACGCAGTATTTT.

CDR3 nucleotides: TGTGCCTGGAGTAGCGGGATCGGTGCGGTGGATACGCAGTATTTT. It translates to CAWSSGIGAVDTQYF. The chain carries TRBV30 and TRBJ2-3; 7 bases match TRBD2. Germline lookup yields CDR1 GTSNPN and CDR2 SVGIG (reference sequence). V lost 2 bases and J lost 6; bases outside the gene matches: 11. This CDR3 is 15 amino acids long.

The chain uses TRBV7-2 and TRBJ2-1; TRBD1 or TRBD2 may be the D gene (5 bases each). Germline CDR1 is SGHTA and CDR2 is FQGNSA. V lost 7 bases and J lost 13, with 20 bases in between. The CDR3 loop spans 13 amino acids. The CDR3 DNA sequence: TGTGCCAGCACGTGGGGGAACTACAAGGAACAGTTCTTC. It specifies CASTWGNYKEQFF.

The rearrangement links TRBV12-3 or TRBV12-4 to TRBJ2-2; the match to TRBD1 covers 10 bases. This CDR3 is built from 16 residues. The V gene end was trimmed by 5 bases and the J gene end by 4 bases; junction bases not matched to a gene: 7. The CDR3 sequence is CASSRGGTGVTGELFF. The CDR3 coding sequence is TGTGCCAGCAGTCGGGGGGGGACAGGGGTCACCGGGGAGCTGTTTTTT.

This clonotype has ten or more counts. This rearrangement joins TRBV7-2 to TRBJ2-4, with TRBD1 matching over 9 bases. There are 16 residues in the CDR3. The V segment lost 6 bases and the J segment 4 bases; nucleotides outside the gene matches: 10. The germline gives CDR1 SGHTA, CDR2 FQGNSA. The CDR3 spells CASRLNTGTGKNIQYF. Written as DNA, the CDR3 is TGTGCCAGCAGACTAAATACCGGGACAGGGAAAAACATTCAGTACTTC.

The V gene is TRBV12-3 or TRBV12-4, the J gene TRBJ2-5; D unresolved. The end of the DNA fits TRBJ2-1 better, so the J call may be wrong. This CDR3 is built from 14 residues. The CDR3 here is CASSFSVLKETQFF. CDR3 sequence (DNA): TGTGCCAGCAGTTTCTCGGTTCTTAAAGAGACCCAGTTCTTC.

The chain recombines TRBV21-1 with TRBJ1-1. TRBV21-1 is a pseudogene. The CDR3 covers 17 residues. CDR3 region: CASSPFGGFFMNTEAFF. The CDR3 DNA reads as TGTGCCAGCAGCCCATTCGGAGGATTCTTCATGAACACTGAAGCTTTCTTT.

This chain links TRBV20-1 with TRBJ2-6; tentatively, D is TRBD2 (7 bases). This CDR3 is 18 amino acids long. Deletions cut 1 base from V and 0 bases from J, with 16 bases between. CDR1 is DFQATT, CDR2 SNEGSKA, per germline (reference sequence). The CDR3 here is CSARALGGPNSGANVLTF. DNA of the CDR3: TGCAGTGCTAGAGCCCTGGGGGGGCCTAACTCTGGGGCCAACGTCCTGACTTTC.

The rearrangement links TRBV5-1 to TRBJ1-4; a possible D gene is TRBD1 (5 bases). There are 16 residues in the CDR3. The germline V gene encodes CDR1 SGHRS and CDR2 YFSETQ. The V gene lost 4 bases and the J gene lost 5 bases, with 18 bases spanning the gap. CDR3 DNA: TGCGCCAGCAGCGCAGACAGCCCTGGGCGGAATGAAAAACTGTTTTTT. Translated, it gives CASSADSPGRNEKLFF.

This clonotype was counted a few times. The chain employs TRBV7-2 and TRBJ2-5; 12 bases align to TRBD2. Germline V gene data show CDR1 as SGHTA and CDR2 as FQGNSA. This CDR3 spans 16 amino acids. V lost 5 bases, J lost 5 bases, and 9 bases stayed unmatched. The CDR3 is CASSPASGGALETQYF. CDR3 nucleotide sequence: TGTGCCAGCAGCCCGGCTAGCGGGGGGGCCCTCGAGACCCAGTACTTC.

This clonotype was detected only once. The genes are TRBV25-1 and TRBJ1-2; weak D call: TRBD1 (5 bases). V was clipped by 3 bases and J by 4 bases, with 9 bases between them. Germline CDR1 reads MGHDK; CDR2 reads SYGVNS. The CDR3 loop spans 13 amino acids. The CDR3 is CASSDKGFYGYTF. The CDR3 DNA reads as TGTGCCAGCAGTGACAAGGGGTTCTATGGCTACACCTTC.

This clonotype was counted between two and nine times. The chain employs TRBV7-2 and TRBJ1-5, with TRBD1 identical over 8 bases. The germline V gene has CDR1 SGHTA and CDR2 FQGNSA. The CDR3 covers 17 residues. After removal of 1 base from V and 1 base from J, the junction contained 6 bases not matched to a gene. CDR3 protein: CASSLETGVASNQPQHF. As DNA, the CDR3 is TGTGCCAGCAGCTTAGAGACAGGGGTAGCGAGCAATCAGCCCCAGCATTTT.

J is TRBJ2-7 and V is TRBV6-6; 7 bases line up with TRBD2. The ends lost 2 bases at V and 2 bases at J; junction bases unmatched: 6. Germline lookup yields CDR1 MNHNY and CDR2 SVGAGI (reference sequence). There are 15 residues in the CDR3. The CDR3 nucleotides are TGTGCCAGCAGTTACACCAGCGGGGTTACCTACGAGCAGTACTTC. This codes for CASSYTSGVTYEQYF.

This rearrangement joins TRBV6-6 to TRBJ2-7, with D tentatively TRBD1 (6 bases). Germline V gene sequence: CDR1 MNHNY, CDR2 SVGAGI (reference sequence). This CDR3 comprises 15 residues. V shed 5 bases and J shed 2 bases, with 16 bases lying between them. This CDR3 reads CASSREKDSPYEQYF. The CDR3 DNA reads TGTGCCAGCAGTCGCGAGAAGGACAGCCCCTACGAGCAGTACTTC.

The V gene is TRBV4-3, the J gene TRBJ2-2; 8 nucleotides line up with TRBD1. Germline V CDR1 and CDR2: LGHNA, YSLEER. V dropped 5 bases and J dropped 6; count of bases not matched to a gene: 8. The CDR3 spans 15 residues. CDR3 in amino acids: CASSWGTGGSGELFF. DNA of the CDR3: TGCGCCAGCAGCTGGGGGACAGGAGGTTCCGGGGAGCTGTTTTTT.

The chain is built from TRBV14 and TRBJ2-1, with D hard to call. The germline gives CDR1 SGHDN, CDR2 FVKESK. V lost 1 base to trimming and J lost 7 bases, with 11 bases between them. The CDR3 extends over 14 amino acids. The CDR3 here is CASSQVTAVNEQFF. In DNA form, the CDR3 reads TGTGCCAGCAGCCAAGTCACGGCGGTAAATGAGCAGTTCTTC.